The 9 T cell receptor beta chains below come from one sample, sequenced in a study of T cell responses to AZD1222 COVID-19 vaccine. Repertoires were generated with immunoSEQ multiplex PCR, while TCRdb's copy carries only in-frame clones and drops some. The data contain over 95,000 clones, 90% to 95% of them seen just once; the ten biggest clones take up roughly 12%. Sample: peripheral blood, taken on day 0 of AZD1222 vaccination. Receptor source: an adult in good health.

The chain carries TRBV19 and TRBJ2-1; 9 bases agree with TRBD1. Germline assignment: CDR1 LNHDA and CDR2 SQIVND (reference sequence). V shed 5 bases, J shed 3 bases, and the junction held 8 bases outside the gene matches. The CDR3 covers 16 residues. The CDR3 DNA reads TGTGCCAGTAGTCCCGCCGGGACAGGGATCTACAATGAGCAGTTCTTC. It translates to CASSPAGTGIYNEQFF.

V gene TRBV18 combines with J gene TRBJ1-5; D call uncertain. This CDR3 spans 13 amino acids. Germline values: CDR1 KGHSH, CDR2 LQKENI. Deletions cut 6 bases from V and 4 bases from J, with 10 bases between. The CDR3, as DNA: TGTGCCAGCTCGCCAACAGAGAATCAGCCCCAGCATTTT. Translation: CASSPTENQPQHF.

V and J are TRBV28 and TRBJ1-4; D is possibly TRBD1 (6 bases). The CDR3 has 16 amino acids. Trimming removed 5 bases at V and 10 bases at J, with 23 bases between. Germline V gene lookup returns CDR1 MDHEN and CDR2 SYDVKM. CDR3 nucleotide sequence: TGTGCCAGCAGTCCTTCCGGCACAGGGCCTTCAGGAAAACTGTTTTTT. It translates to CASSPSGTGPSGKLFF.

As regards this clone: Compared with germline, one end of the junction differs, possibly owing to a read error. The chain employs TRBV4-1 and TRBJ1-4; 8 nucleotides agree with TRBD1. The V gene's germline CDR1 is MGHRA and CDR2 YSYEKL. The CDR3 contains 14 residues. For the CDR3, the DNA is TGCGCCAGCAGCCAAGATCTCAATCTGGACAGGGTTTATTTT. Translated, it gives CASSQDLNLDRVYF.

The chain has TRBV6-4 and TRBJ1-6; weak D call: TRBD1 (5 bases). CDR3 length: 16 residues. V was cut by 6 bases and J by 8 bases, with 20 bases left in between. In germline, CDR1 is MRHNA, CDR2 SNTAGT. CDR3 sequence reads: CASSPLRGSGDSPLHF. In DNA, the CDR3 is TGTGCCAGCAGCCCCCTAAGGGGCAGCGGGGATTCACCCCTCCACTTT.

The chain uses TRBV3-1 (or the pseudogene TRBV3-2) and TRBJ2-7, with D tentatively TRBD1 (5 bases). Trimming shortened V by 5 bases and J by 4 bases, and 9 bases separated the two germline ends. The CDR3 runs to 12 residues. Germline CDR1 and CDR2: LGHDT and YNNKEL (reference sequence). The DNA of the CDR3 is TGTGCCAGCAGCTACAGGATATACGAGCAGTACTTC. Its translation: CASSYRIYEQYF.

The rearrangement uses TRBV19 and TRBJ1-6, with 7 bases that match TRBD1. This CDR3 is 17 amino acids long. J lost 0 bases, V lost 5 bases, and 7 bases had no gene match. Looked up from germline, CDR1 is LNHDA and CDR2 is SQIVND (reference sequence). The DNA for the CDR3 is TGTGCCAGTAGTGGGACAGTTCCTAGCTCCTATAATTCACCCCTCCACTTT. Translating it yields CASSGTVPSSYNSPLHF.

The genes are TRBV12-3 or TRBV12-4 and TRBJ1-1; 7 positions match TRBD1. This CDR3 has 13 amino acids. Germline trimming cut 6 bases from V and 7 bases from J; bases unmatched to any gene: 8. CDR3 residues: CASSHDRAVEAFF. The CDR3 DNA sequence: TGTGCCAGCAGCCATGACAGGGCGGTTGAAGCTTTCTTT.

V is TRBV4-1 and J is TRBJ1-5; 8 nucleotides match TRBD1. CDR3 length equals 15 residues. The trim removed 2 bases at V and 5 bases at J, leaving 5 bases unmatched. Germline V gives CDR1 MGHRA, CDR2 YSYEKL. The CDR3 region is CASSQRQGMDQPQHF. In DNA, the CDR3 is TGCGCCAGCAGCCAACGACAGGGGATGGATCAGCCCCAGCATTTT.